This passage covers 3 T cell receptor beta chains from one sample sequenced in a study of blood T cell repertoires in COVID-19. Assay used: immunoSEQ multiplex PCR; TCRdb lists only in-frame clones, some missing. Of about 280,000 clones in the sample, 89% were seen once. Sequencing was performed on peripheral blood. The receptors come from a woman aged 35 to 49 who had recovered from COVID-19.

The chain joins TRBV4-2 to TRBJ2-1, with TRBD1 as a possible D gene (5 bases). Trimming cost V 2 bases and J 10 bases, with 9 bases left between them. This CDR3 is 12 amino acids long. The germline V gene has CDR1 LGHNA and CDR2 YNFKEQ. The CDR3 loop reads CASSQQDSEQFF. The CDR3 nucleotides read TGTGCCAGCAGCCAACAAGACAGCGAGCAGTTCTTC.

V and J are TRBV6-5 and TRBJ2-1, with D possibly TRBD2 on 6 matching bases. Germline CDR1 reads MNHEY; CDR2 reads SVGAGI. V was shortened by 8 bases and J by 7 bases, with 18 bases between the two germline ends. The CDR3 contains 14 residues. This CDR3 is CASDPGTPANEQFF. DNA of the CDR3: TGTGCCAGCGACCCCGGGACTCCCGCTAATGAGCAGTTCTTC.

V is TRBV19 and J is TRBJ1-4; TRBD1 might be the D (5 bases). The CDR3 contains 14 residues. V gave up 2 bases and J gave up 8 bases, with 12 bases separating them. Germline V lookup: CDR1 LNHDA, CDR2 SQIVND (reference sequence). The CDR3 here is CASSIWGGEEKLFF. The CDR3 DNA reads as TGTGCCAGTAGTATATGGGGGGGGGAAGAAAAACTGTTTTTT.